One sample yielded the 24 T cell receptor beta chains listed below, sequenced in a study of blood T cell repertoires in COVID-19. Sequenced by immunoSEQ multiplex PCR; TCRdb stores in-frame clones only, minus some. The sample has about 140,000 clones; 75% to 90% are singletons. Sequencing was performed on PBMCs or T cells enriched from blood (not recorded which). These TCRs come from a man aged 60-69 years who had recovered from COVID-19.

The chain has TRBV23-1 and TRBJ2-7; D possibly corresponds to TRBD1 (5 bases). TRBV23-1 is known as an ORF, though its function is uncertain. The CDR3 is 14 amino acids. Deletions cut 1 base from V and 2 bases from J, with 9 bases between. The DNA for the CDR3 is TGCGCCAGCAGTCAATTACAGGCGGCCTACGAGCAGTACTTC. This gives the protein CASSQLQAAYEQYF.

The chain carries TRBV5-6 and TRBJ1-2, with 7 bases aligning to TRBD1. With V trimmed by 4 bases and J by 7 bases, 13 bases remained unmatched. CDR1 and CDR2 (germline): SGHDT, YYEEEE. The CDR3 is made up of 15 amino acids. CDR3 nucleotides: TGTGCCAGCAGCGACGGACAGGCCCGACGACGTGGCTACACCTTC. This codes for CASSDGQARRRGYTF.

Worth noting for this clone: One end of the junction varies from germline; a read error may be responsible. The chain uses TRBV7-7 and TRBJ2-1; 8 nucleotides match TRBD1. There are 15 residues in the CDR3. The V gene's germline CDR1 is SSHAT and CDR2 FNYEAQ (reference sequence). The CDR3 DNA reads as TGTGCTAGCAGCTGGGGACAGGCCTCCTACAATGAGCAGTTCTTC. It codes for CASSWGQASYNEQFF. Variable domain in full (rest from reference TRBV7-7 and TRBJ2-1): GAGVSQSPRYKVTKRGQDVTLRCDPISSHATLYWYQQALGQGPEFLTYFNYEAQPDKSGLPSDRFSAERPEGSISTLTIQRTEQRDSAMYRCASSWGQASYNEQFFGPGTRLTVL.

The chain employs TRBV10-3 and TRBJ1-1; D is unresolved. V gave up 3 bases and J gave up 7 bases, with 9 bases separating them. Per germline, CDR1 ENHRY and CDR2 SYGVKD. There are 12 residues in the CDR3. CDR3 DNA: TGTGCCATCAGTGATCCCAGGTATGAAGCTTTCTTT. This translates into CAISDPRYEAFF.

V is TRBV6-5 and J is TRBJ2-3, with a weak D call TRBD2 (5 bases). Germline V gene data show CDR1 as MNHEY and CDR2 as SVGAGI. This CDR3 region has 15 residues. V shed 7 bases and J shed 8 bases, with 22 bases lying between them. The CDR3 loop reads CASTPNPNSAGTQYF. CDR3 DNA sequence: TGTGCCAGCACTCCGAACCCTAATTCGGCGGGTACGCAGTATTTT.

The count of this clone is one. The chain carries TRBV18 and TRBJ2-5; no firm D call. The CDR3 has 14 amino acids. Trimming took 5 bases from V and 5 from J, leaving 15 bases between them. CDR1 KGHSH and CDR2 LQKENI come from the germline V gene. CDR3 amino acids: CASSSASLRETQYF. CDR3 DNA: TGTGCCAGCTCATCCGCCAGCCTGAGGGAGACCCAGTACTTC. Filled out from reference TRBV18 and TRBJ2-5, the complete variable domain reads NAGVMQNPRHLVRRRGQEARLRCSPMKGHSHVYWYRQLPEEGLKFMVYLQKENIIDESGMPKERFSAEFPKEGPSILRIQQVVRGDSAAYFCASSSASLRETQYFGPGTRLLVL.

This rearrangement joins TRBV11-1 to TRBJ2-7; 7 bases agree with TRBD1. This CDR3 region has 16 residues. J gave up 6 bases and V 3 bases, and 14 bases lay outside the gene matches. Germline assignment: CDR1 SGHAT and CDR2 FQDESV (reference sequence). The CDR3 loop reads CASSFGGDRAHSEQYF. The CDR3 bases are TGTGCCAGCAGCTTCGGAGGCGACAGGGCCCATAGCGAGCAGTACTTC.

The rearrangement joins TRBV4-2 to TRBJ2-7; TRBD1 might be the D (6 bases). The CDR3 extends over 15 amino acids. Germline lookup yields CDR1 LGHNA and CDR2 YNFKEQ. Trimming removed 1 base from V and 3 bases from J, with 13 bases in between. The CDR3 sequence is CASSQVSGEIYEQYF. Here the CDR3 DNA reads TGTGCCAGCAGCCAAGTTTCAGGGGAAATCTACGAGCAGTACTTC.

The chain carries TRBV3-1 (or the pseudogene TRBV3-2) and TRBJ2-1, with 15 bases fitting TRBD2. Germline lookup yields CDR1 LGHDT and CDR2 YNNKEL (reference sequence). The J segment lost 2 bases and the V segment lost 4 bases, leaving 0 bases of the junction unmatched. The CDR3 is 16 residues long. CDR3 nucleotide sequence: TGTGCCAGCAGCCGGACTAGCGGGGGGGCCTACAATGAGCAGTTCTTC. It yields the protein CASSRTSGGAYNEQFF.

In this sample, this clone turned up once. The chain carries TRBV9 and TRBJ2-3; 8 bases are shared with TRBD2. This CDR3 comprises 16 residues. Trimming cost V 0 bases and J 2 bases; bases outside gene matches: 5. CDR1 is SGDLS, CDR2 YYNGEE, per germline. This CDR3 is CASSVDVAGYTDTQYF. CDR3 nucleotides: TGTGCCAGCAGCGTAGACGTAGCGGGGTACACAGATACGCAGTATTTT.

In this sample, this clone turned up a few times. The chain has TRBV4-1 and TRBJ2-1; D gene uncertain. V lost 0 bases and J lost 10, with 10 bases in between. Germline CDR1 MGHRA, CDR2 YSYEKL. The CDR3 loop spans 13 amino acids. The DNA of the CDR3 is TGCGCCAGCAGCCAAGATCGGAGATTGGAGCAGTTCTTC. It specifies CASSQDRRLEQFF.

This chain joins TRBV18 and TRBJ1-5; 7 bases are a match to TRBD1. Per germline, CDR1 KGHSH and CDR2 LQKENI. J was trimmed by 9 bases and V by 4 bases; bases with no gene match: 12. This CDR3 has 15 amino acids. For the CDR3, the DNA is TGTGCCAGCTCACAATCCGGGACAGACCAGTTGCCCCAGCATTTT. It is translated as CASSQSGTDQLPQHF.

V and J are TRBV28 and TRBJ2-7, with 11 bases that match TRBD2. V dropped 6 bases and J dropped 0; count of bases not matched to a gene: 4. The CDR3 sequence is 15 residues long. Germline CDR1 reads MDHEN; CDR2 reads SYDVKM. The CDR3 spells CASRRLAGSSYEQYF. CDR3 bases: TGTGCCAGCAGGAGACTAGCGGGGAGCTCCTACGAGCAGTACTTC.

The chain recombines TRBV11-2 with TRBJ2-1; no firm D call. This CDR3 comprises 11 residues. Trimming pared 1 base from V and 7 bases from J, leaving 2 bases between. CDR1 is SGHAT, CDR2 FQNNGV, per germline. This CDR3 is CASSLANEQFF. Written as DNA, the CDR3 is TGTGCCAGCAGCTTAGCGAATGAGCAGTTCTTC.

The chain links TRBV28 to TRBJ2-3; 7 bases match TRBD1. The J segment lost 4 bases and the V segment lost 5 bases, leaving 9 bases of the junction unmatched. CDR3 size: 15 residues. CDR1 and CDR2 from the germline V gene are MDHEN and SYDVKM. DNA for the CDR3: TGTGCCAGCAGTCCATCCGGGACAGTGGCAGATACGCAGTATTTT. Amino acids: CASSPSGTVADTQYF.

The chain has TRBV15 and TRBJ2-2; 8 nucleotides agree with TRBD1. CDR1 is LNHNV, CDR2 YYDKDF, per germline (reference sequence). V lost 7 bases, J lost 7 bases, and 5 bases stayed unmatched. There are 13 residues in the CDR3. The CDR3 bases are TGTGCCACCAATGGACAGGGAGACGGGGAGCTGTTTTTT. Protein: CATNGQGDGELFF.

The chain links TRBV5-4 to TRBJ2-2; D possibly corresponds to TRBD2 (5 bases). Per the germline V gene, CDR1 is SGHNT and CDR2 is YYREEE (reference sequence). V lost 5 bases, J lost 5 bases, and 10 bases lay in between. This CDR3 spans 13 amino acids. CDR3 coding DNA: TGTGCCAGCAGTGGAAGAGGGACCGGGGAGCTGTTTTTT. It translates to CASSGRGTGELFF.

V gene TRBV12-5 combines with J gene TRBJ2-7; 7 nucleotides align to TRBD1. The V gene's germline CDR1 is LGHNT and CDR2 FRNRAP. Trimming removed 2 bases from V and 5 bases from J; junction bases left unmatched: 3. The CDR3 extends over 13 amino acids. Here the CDR3 reads CASGLSDRDEQYF. The CDR3 bases are TGTGCTAGTGGTTTGTCAGACAGGGACGAGCAGTACTTC. Drawing the rest from reference TRBV12-5 and TRBJ2-7, the complete variable domain is DARVTQTPRHKVTEMGQEVTMRCQPILGHNTVFWYRQTMMQGLELLAYFRNRAPLDDSGMPKDRFSAEMPDATLATLKIQPSEPRDSAVYFCASGLSDRDEQYFGPGTRLTVT.

This clone was found a few times. This sequence joins TRBV4-1 and TRBJ1-6; D ambiguous. The germline V and J ends were trimmed by 1 base and 5 bases, with 18 bases remaining between them. From germline, CDR1 is MGHRA and CDR2 YSYEKL. The CDR3 contains 18 residues. The CDR3 region is CASSQVPRGYSDNSPLHF. CDR3 nucleotides: TGCGCCAGCAGCCAAGTCCCTCGGGGTTACTCTGATAATTCACCCCTCCACTTT.

V is TRBV24-1 and J is TRBJ2-3; tentatively, D is TRBD2 (6 bases). Trimming cost V 2 bases and J 4 bases, with 12 bases left between them. This CDR3 region has 15 residues. Germline V CDR1 and CDR2: KGHDR, SFDVKD. In nucleotides, the CDR3 is TGTGCCACCAGTGATTCTACGGGAGTCTCAGATACGCAGTATTTT. Encoded protein: CATSDSTGVSDTQYF.

This chain connects TRBV28 to TRBJ1-2; D is undetermined. Germline loops: CDR1 MDHEN, CDR2 SYDVKM. The ends were cut back, 4 bases at V and 8 bases at J, with 8 bases in the middle. The CDR3 sequence is 11 residues long. The CDR3 DNA reads as TGTGCCAGCAGTTCGTTGCGAGGCTACACCTTC. It yields the protein CASSSLRGYTF.

This rearrangement joins TRBV2 to TRBJ1-5, with TRBD1 identical over 10 bases. The CDR3 has 16 amino acids. With 11 bases clipped from V and 2 bases from J, the junction kept 12 bases outside the gene matches. CDR1 is SNHLY and CDR2 is FYNNEI in the germline V gene. The CDR3 spells CASDLGQGIGNQPQHF. The CDR3 nucleotides are TGTGCCTCCGACTTGGGACAGGGGATCGGCAATCAGCCCCAGCATTTT.

The chain carries TRBV11-2 and TRBJ2-3; D possibly corresponds to TRBD2 (6 bases). Germline V lookup: CDR1 SGHAT, CDR2 FQNNGV. The CDR3 is 15 amino acids. Trimming removed 1 base at V and 2 bases at J, with 10 bases between. In DNA form, the CDR3 reads TGTGCCAGCAGCTTAGTGGGGGGTCTCACAGATACGCAGTATTTT. Amino acids: CASSLVGGLTDTQYF.

The CDR3 nucleotides are TGTGCCATCAAAGCGCCTTATAACACCGGGGAGCTGTTTTTT. Translated: CAIKAPYNTGELFF. The chain recombines TRBV10-3 with TRBJ2-2; no clear D gene. The CDR3 consists of 14 residues. V gave up 7 bases and J gave up 2 bases, with 11 bases separating them. The germline V gene encodes CDR1 ENHRY and CDR2 SYGVKD.